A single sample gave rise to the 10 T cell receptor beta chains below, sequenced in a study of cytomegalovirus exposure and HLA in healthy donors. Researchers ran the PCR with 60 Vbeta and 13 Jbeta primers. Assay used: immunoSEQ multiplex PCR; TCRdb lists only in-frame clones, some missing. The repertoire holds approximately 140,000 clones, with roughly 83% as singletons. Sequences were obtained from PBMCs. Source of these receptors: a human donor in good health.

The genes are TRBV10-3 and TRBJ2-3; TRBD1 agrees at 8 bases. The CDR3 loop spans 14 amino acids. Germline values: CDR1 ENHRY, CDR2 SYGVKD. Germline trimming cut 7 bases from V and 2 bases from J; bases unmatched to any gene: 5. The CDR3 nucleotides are TGTGCCATCAAAGGGACAGGATACACAGATACGCAGTATTTT. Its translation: CAIKGTGYTDTQYF.

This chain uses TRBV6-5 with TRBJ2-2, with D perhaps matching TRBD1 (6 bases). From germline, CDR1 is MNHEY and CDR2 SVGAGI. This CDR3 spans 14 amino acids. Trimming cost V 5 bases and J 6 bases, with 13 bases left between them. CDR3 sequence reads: CASSESGVAGELFF. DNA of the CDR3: TGTGCCAGCAGTGAATCAGGGGTTGCCGGGGAGCTGTTTTTT.

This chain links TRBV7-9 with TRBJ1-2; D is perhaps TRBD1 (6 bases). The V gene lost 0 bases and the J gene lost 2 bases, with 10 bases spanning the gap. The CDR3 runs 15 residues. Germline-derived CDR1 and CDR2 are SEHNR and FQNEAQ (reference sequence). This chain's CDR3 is CASSLAGTGNYGYTF. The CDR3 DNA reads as TGTGCCAGCAGCTTAGCAGGTACAGGGAACTATGGCTACACCTTC.

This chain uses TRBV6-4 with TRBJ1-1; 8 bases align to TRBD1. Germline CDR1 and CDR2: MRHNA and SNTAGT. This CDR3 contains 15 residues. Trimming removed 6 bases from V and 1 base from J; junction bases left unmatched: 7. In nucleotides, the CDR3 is TGTGCCAGCAGCCTTGGGACAGGAGGGAACACTGAAGCTTTCTTT. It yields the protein CASSLGTGGNTEAFF.

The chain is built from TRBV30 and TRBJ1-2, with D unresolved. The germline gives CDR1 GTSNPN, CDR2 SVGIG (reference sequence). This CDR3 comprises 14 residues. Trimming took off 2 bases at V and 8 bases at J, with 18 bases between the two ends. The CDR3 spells CAWSISVEADGYTF. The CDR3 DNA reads TGTGCCTGGAGTATATCCGTGGAGGCAGACGGCTACACCTTC.

The CDR3 loop is CASSLGGNVNTQYF. CDR3 nucleotides: TGTGCCAGCAGCTTGGGCGGGAACGTAAATACGCAGTATTTT. The V call is TRBV5-6, the J call TRBJ2-3, with D possibly being TRBD2 (6 bases). There are 14 residues in the CDR3. V was trimmed by 0 bases and J by 7 bases, leaving 12 bases between them. Germline CDR1 is SGHDT and CDR2 is YYEEEE.

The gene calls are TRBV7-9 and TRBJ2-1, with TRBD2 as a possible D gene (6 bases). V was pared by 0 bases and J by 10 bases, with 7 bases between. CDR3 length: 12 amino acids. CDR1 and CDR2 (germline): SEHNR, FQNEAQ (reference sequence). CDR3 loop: CASSLAGLEQFF. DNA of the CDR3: TGTGCCAGCAGCTTAGCGGGACTGGAGCAGTTCTTC.

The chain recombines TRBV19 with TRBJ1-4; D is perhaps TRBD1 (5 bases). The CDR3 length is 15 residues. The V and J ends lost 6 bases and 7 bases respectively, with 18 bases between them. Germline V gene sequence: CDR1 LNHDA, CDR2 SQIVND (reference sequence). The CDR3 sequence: CASRVPRGSGEKLFF. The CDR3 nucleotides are TGTGCCAGTAGGGTACCTCGGGGGTCAGGTGAAAAACTGTTTTTT.

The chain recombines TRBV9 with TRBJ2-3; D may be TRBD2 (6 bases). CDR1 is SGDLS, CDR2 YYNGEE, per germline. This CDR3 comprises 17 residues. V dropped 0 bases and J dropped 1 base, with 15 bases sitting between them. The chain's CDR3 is CASSVASYGRGTDTQYF. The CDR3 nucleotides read TGTGCCAGCAGCGTAGCTTCTTACGGGAGAGGCACAGATACGCAGTATTTT. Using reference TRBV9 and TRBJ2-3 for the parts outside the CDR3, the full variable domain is DSGVTQTPKHLITATGQRVTLRCSPRSGDLSVYWYQQSLDQGLQFLIQYYNGEERAKGNILERFSAQQFPDLHSELNLSSLELGDSALYFCASSVASYGRGTDTQYFGPGTRLTVL.

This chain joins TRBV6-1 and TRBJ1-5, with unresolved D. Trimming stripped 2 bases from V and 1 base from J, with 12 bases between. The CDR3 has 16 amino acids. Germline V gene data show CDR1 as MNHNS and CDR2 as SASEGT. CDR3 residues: CASSESLTGSNQPQHF. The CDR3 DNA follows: TGTGCCAGCAGTGAATCCCTCACGGGGAGCAATCAGCCCCAGCATTTT.